In its sample, the clone carrying this T cell receptor (beta chain) was seen a few times. Its antigen is as yet unknown. The sample is drawn from a study of T cells in Graves' hyperthyroidism and ophthalmopathy. Study outcomes and limitations: Researchers report that a 13 V-J model separated ophthalmopathy from stable hyperthyroidism.

What was amplified from RNA transcripts were TCR beta CDR3 regions. The HTBI primer set served for first-round RT-PCR of the TCR CDR3. One entry per CDR3 protein, called by TCRdb with MiXCR from the multiplex PCR reads. Of around 250,000 distinct CDR3 sequences listed, roughly 14% are singletons. The PBMCs were sourced from fresh peripheral blood (approximately 10 ml). Per the germline V gene, CDR1 is LNHDA and CDR2 is SQIVND (reference sequence). The V gene lost 1 base and the J gene lost 8 bases, with 6 bases spanning the gap. This CDR3 contains 12 residues. V and J are TRBV19 and TRBJ2-1; D is unclear. The source is a woman in her thirties or forties with Graves' hyperthyroidism that later progressed to Graves' ophthalmopathy. Sequenced input: blood. CDR3 sequence reads: CASSIGIDEQFF. The CDR3 DNA is TGTGCCAGTAGTATAGGGATAGATGAGCAGTTCTTC. The full variable domain, with the rest looked up from reference TRBV19 and TRBJ2-1, is DGGITQSPKYLFRKEGQNVTLSCEQNLNHDAMYWYRQDPGQGLRLIYYSQIVNDFQKGDIAEGYSVSREKKESFPLTVTSAQKNPTAFYLCASSIGIDEQFFGPGTRLTVL.